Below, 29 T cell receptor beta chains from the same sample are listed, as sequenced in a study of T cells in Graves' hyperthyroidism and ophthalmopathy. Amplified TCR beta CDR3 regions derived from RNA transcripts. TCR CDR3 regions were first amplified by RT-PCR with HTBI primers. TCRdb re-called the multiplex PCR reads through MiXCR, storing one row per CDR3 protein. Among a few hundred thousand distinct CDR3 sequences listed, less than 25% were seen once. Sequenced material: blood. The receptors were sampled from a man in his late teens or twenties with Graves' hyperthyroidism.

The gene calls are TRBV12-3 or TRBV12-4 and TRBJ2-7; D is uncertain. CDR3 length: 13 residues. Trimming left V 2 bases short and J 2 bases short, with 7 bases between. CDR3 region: CASSLSNAYEQYF. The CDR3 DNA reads TGTGCCAGCAGTTTAAGCAACGCCTACGAGCAGTACTTC.

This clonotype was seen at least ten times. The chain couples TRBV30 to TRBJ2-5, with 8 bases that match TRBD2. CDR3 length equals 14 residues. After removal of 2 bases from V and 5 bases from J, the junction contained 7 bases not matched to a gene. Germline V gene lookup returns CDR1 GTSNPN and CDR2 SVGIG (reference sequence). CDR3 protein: CAWSSRGGWETQYF. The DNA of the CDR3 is TGTGCCTGGAGTTCCCGGGGGGGGTGGGAGACCCAGTACTTC.

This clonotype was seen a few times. This CDR3 is CSALIAYLAKNIQYF. The CDR3 DNA reads TGCAGTGCCTTAATTGCATATCTAGCCAAAAACATTCAGTACTTC. The chain couples TRBV20-1 to TRBJ2-4; D is uncertain. There are 15 residues in the CDR3. V was pared by 6 bases and J by 0 bases, with 15 bases between. Per germline, CDR1 DFQATT and CDR2 SNEGSKA (reference sequence).

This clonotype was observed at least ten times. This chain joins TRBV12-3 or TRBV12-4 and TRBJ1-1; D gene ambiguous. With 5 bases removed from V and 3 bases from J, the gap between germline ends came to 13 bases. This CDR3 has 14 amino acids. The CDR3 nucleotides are TGTGCCAGCAGTGCTCCGGGATTATACACTGAAGCTTTCTTT. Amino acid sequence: CASSAPGLYTEAFF.

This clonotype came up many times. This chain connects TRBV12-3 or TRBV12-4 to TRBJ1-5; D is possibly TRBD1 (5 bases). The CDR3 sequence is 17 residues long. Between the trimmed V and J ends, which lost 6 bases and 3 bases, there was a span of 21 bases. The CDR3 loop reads CASSPHAGVGANQPQHF. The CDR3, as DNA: TGTGCCAGCAGCCCACATGCGGGGGTTGGGGCCAATCAGCCCCAGCATTTT.

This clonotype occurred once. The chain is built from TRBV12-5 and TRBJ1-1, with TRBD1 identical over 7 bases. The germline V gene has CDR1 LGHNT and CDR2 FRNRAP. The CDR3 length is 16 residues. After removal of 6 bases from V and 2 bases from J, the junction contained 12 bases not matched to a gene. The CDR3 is CASGPSSGTVNTEAFF. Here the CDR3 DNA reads TGTGCTAGTGGACCTAGCTCCGGGACAGTAAACACTGAAGCTTTCTTT.

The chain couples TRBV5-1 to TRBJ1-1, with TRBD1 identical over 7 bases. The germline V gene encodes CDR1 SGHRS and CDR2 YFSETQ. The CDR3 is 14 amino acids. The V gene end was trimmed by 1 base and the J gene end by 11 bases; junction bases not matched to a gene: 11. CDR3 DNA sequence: TGCGCCAGCAGCTTGTCGGCAGGGGGTATAGAGGCTTTCTTT. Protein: CASSLSAGGIEAFF. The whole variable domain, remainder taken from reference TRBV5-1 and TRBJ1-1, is KAGVTQTPRYLIKTRGQQVTLSCSPISGHRSVSWYQQTPGQGLQFLFEYFSETQRNKGNFPGRFSGRQFSNSRSEMNVSTLELGDSALYLCASSLSAGGIEAFFGQGTRLTVV.

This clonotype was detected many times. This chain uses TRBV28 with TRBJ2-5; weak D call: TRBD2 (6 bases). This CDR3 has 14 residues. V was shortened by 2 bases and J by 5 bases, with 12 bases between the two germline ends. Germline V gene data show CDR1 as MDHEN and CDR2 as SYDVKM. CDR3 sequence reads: CASSLLGTHETQYF. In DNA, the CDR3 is TGTGCCAGCAGTTTACTTGGGACTCACGAGACCCAGTACTTC. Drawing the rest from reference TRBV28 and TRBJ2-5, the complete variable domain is DVKVTQSSRYLVKRTGEKVFLECVQDMDHENMFWYRQDPGLGLRLIYFSYDVKMKEKGDIPEGYSVSREKKERFSLILESASTNQTSMYLCASSLLGTHETQYFGPGTRLLVL.

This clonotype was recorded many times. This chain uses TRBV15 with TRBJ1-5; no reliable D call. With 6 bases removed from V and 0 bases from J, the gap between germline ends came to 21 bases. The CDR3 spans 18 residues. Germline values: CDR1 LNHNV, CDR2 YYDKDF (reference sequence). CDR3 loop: CATSNGRQARNSNQPQHF. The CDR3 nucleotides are TGTGCCACCAGTAACGGACGTCAGGCTCGAAATAGCAATCAGCCCCAGCATTTT.

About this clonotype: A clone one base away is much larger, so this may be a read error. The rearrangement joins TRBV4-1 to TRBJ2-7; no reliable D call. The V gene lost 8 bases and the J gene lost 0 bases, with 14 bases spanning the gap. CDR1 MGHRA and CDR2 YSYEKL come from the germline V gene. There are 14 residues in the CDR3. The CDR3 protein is CASCLQIASYEQYF. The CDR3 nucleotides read TGCGCCAGCTGCCTTCAGATAGCCTCCTACGAGCAGTACTTC.

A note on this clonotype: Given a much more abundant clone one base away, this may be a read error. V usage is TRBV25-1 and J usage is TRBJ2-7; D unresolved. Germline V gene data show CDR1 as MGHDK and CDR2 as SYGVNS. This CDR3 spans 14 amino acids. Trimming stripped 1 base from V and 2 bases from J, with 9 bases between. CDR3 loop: CASSECDGPYEQYF. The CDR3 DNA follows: TGTGCCAGCAGTGAATGCGACGGACCCTACGAGCAGTACTTC.

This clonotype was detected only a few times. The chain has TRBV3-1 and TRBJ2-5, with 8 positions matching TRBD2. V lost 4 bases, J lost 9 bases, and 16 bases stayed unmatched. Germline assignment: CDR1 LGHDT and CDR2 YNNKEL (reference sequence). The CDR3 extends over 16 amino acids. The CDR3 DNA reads TGTGCCAGCAGCCGAACGCCGGGACTAGGCCAAGGGGCCCAGTACTTC. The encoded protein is CASSRTPGLGQGAQYF.

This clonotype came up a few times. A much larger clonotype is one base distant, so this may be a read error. The CDR3 region is CVSNLKGYEQYF. The DNA of the CDR3 is TGTGTCAGCAACCTGAAGGGCTACGAGCAGTACTTC. The chain joins TRBV28 to TRBJ2-7, with D unclear. Germline V gene lookup returns CDR1 MDHEN and CDR2 SYDVKM. The CDR3 extends over 12 amino acids.

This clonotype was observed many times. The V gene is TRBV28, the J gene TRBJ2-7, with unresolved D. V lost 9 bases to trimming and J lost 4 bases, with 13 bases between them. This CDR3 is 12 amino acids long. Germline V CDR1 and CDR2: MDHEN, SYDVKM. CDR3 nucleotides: TGTGCCAGTGGTGGCTCTGGGTACGAGCAGTACTTC. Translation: CASGGSGYEQYF.

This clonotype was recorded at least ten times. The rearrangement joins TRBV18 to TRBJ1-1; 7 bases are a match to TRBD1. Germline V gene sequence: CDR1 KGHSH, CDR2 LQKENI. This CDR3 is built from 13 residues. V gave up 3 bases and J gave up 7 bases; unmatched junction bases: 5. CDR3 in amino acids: CASSPNRDSEAFF. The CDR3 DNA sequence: TGTGCCAGCTCACCGAACAGGGACAGTGAAGCTTTCTTT.

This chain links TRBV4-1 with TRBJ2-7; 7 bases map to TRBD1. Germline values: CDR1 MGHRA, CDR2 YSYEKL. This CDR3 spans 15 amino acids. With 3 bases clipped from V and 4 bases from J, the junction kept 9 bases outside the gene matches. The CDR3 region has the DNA TGCGCCAGCAGCCACGCACAGGGGTCGAATTACGAGCAGTACTTC. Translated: CASSHAQGSNYEQYF.

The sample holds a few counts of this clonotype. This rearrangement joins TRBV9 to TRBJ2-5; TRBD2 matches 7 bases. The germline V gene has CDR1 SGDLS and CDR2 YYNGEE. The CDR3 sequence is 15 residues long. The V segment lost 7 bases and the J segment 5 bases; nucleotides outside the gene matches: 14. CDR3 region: CASAPGGGRKETQYF. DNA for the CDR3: TGTGCCAGCGCCCCGGGGGGAGGAAGGAAGGAGACCCAGTACTTC.

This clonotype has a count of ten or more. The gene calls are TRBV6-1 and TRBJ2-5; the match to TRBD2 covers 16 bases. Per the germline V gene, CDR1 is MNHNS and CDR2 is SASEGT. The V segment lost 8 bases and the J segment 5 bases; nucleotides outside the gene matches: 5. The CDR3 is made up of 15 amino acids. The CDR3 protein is CASGTSGGASETQYF. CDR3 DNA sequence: TGTGCCAGCGGGACTAGCGGGGGGGCCAGCGAGACCCAGTACTTC.

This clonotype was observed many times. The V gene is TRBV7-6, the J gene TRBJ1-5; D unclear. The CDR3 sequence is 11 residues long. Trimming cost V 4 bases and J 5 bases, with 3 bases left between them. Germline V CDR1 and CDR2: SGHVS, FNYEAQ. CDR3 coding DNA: TGTGCCAGCAGCTATGATCAGCCCCAGCATTTT. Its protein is CASSYDQPQHF.

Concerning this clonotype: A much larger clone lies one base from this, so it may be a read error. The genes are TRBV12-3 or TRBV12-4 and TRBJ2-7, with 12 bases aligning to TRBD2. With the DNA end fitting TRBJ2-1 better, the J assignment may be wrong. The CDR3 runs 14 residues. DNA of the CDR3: TGTGCCACCTCGCTAGCGGGGGGGGCCTACGAGCAGTTCTTC. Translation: CATSLAGGAYEQFF.

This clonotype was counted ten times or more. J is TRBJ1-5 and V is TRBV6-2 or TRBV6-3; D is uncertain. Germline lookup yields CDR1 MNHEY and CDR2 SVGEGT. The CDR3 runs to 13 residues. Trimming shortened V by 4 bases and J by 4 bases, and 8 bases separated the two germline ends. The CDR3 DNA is TGTGCCAGCAGTTCTATAGAGAATCAGCCCCAGCATTTT. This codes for CASSSIENQPQHF.

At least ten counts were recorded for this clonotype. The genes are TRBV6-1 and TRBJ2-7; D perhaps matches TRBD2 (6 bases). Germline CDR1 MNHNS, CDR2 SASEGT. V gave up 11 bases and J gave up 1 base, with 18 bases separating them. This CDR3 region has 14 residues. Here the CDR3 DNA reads TGTGCCGCTTTACGTGCGGGGCCTTCCTACGAGCAGTACTTC. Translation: CAALRAGPSYEQYF.

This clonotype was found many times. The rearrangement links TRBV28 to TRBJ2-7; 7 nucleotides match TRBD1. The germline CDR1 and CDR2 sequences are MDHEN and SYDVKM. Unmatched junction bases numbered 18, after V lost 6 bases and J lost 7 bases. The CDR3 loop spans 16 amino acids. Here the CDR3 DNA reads TGTGCCAGCAGCTTCCACCATTCCGGGACAGCCTTGGAGCAGTACTTC. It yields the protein CASSFHHSGTALEQYF.

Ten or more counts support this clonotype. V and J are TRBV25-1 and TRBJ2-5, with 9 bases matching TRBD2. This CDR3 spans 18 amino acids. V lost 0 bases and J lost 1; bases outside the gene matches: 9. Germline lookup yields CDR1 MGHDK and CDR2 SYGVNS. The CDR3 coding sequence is TGTGCCAGCAGTGAATACGGGCTGCTGCGGGGGGGCCAAGAGACCCAGTACTTC. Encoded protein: CASSEYGLLRGGQETQYF.

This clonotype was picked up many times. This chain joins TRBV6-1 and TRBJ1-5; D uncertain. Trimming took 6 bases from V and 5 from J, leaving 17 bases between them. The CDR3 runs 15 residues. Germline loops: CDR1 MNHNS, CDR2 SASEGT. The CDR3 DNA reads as TGTGCCAGCAGAATAGCTGACACCTTGTATCAGCCCCAGCATTTT. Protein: CASRIADTLYQPQHF.

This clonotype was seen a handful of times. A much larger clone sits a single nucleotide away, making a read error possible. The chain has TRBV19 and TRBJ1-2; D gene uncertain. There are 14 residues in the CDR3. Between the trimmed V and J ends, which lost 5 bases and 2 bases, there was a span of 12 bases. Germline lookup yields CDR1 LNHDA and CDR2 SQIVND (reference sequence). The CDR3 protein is CASSQGRINYGYTF. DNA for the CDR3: TGTGCCAGTAGTCAAGGACGCATAAACTATGGCTACACCTTC.

DNA for the CDR3: TGCAGTGCTAGGGGGGGGGATCAGCCCCAGCATTTT. This encodes CSARGGDQPQHF. The V call is TRBV20-1, the J call TRBJ1-5, with a tentative D call TRBD1 (5 bases). The germline gives CDR1 DFQATT, CDR2 SNEGSKA (reference sequence). The CDR3 loop spans 12 amino acids. V lost 3 bases to trimming and J lost 5 bases, with 8 bases between them.

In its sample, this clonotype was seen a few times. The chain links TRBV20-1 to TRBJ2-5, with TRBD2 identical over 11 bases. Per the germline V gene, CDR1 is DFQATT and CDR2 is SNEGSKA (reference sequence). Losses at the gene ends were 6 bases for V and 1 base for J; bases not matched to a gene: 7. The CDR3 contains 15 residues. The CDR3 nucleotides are TGCAGTGCCCACCGACTAGCGGGGACCCAAGAGACCCAGTACTTC. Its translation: CSAHRLAGTQETQYF.

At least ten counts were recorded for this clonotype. The chain's CDR3 is CASSVASATSYEQYF. In DNA form, the CDR3 reads TGTGCCAGCAGCGTAGCTTCGGCAACCTCCTACGAGCAGTACTTC. This rearrangement joins TRBV9 to TRBJ2-7, with D uncertain. Germline V gene lookup returns CDR1 SGDLS and CDR2 YYNGEE. The CDR3 covers 15 residues. Trimming removed 0 bases from V and 0 bases from J, with 10 bases in between. The entire variable domain, with the rest obtained from reference TRBV9 and TRBJ2-7, is as follows: DSGVTQTPKHLITATGQRVTLRCSPRSGDLSVYWYQQSLDQGLQFLIQYYNGEERAKGNILERFSAQQFPDLHSELNLSSLELGDSALYFCASSVASATSYEQYFGPGTRLTVT.